This T cell receptor beta chain was sequenced during a study of T cell repertoires in cytomegalovirus infection. The overall study: HLA-C-restricted CMV epitopes, recently identified, and well-studied HLA-B-restricted ones were used by the study. It was the public TCR beta signatures that indicated both CMV infection and matching HLA type.

At least ten counts were recorded for this clonotype. Its specificity is not known. TCRdb called the reads again in MiXCR, with one record for every CDR3 protein. This table has some 480,000 distinct CDR3 sequences, 30% to 40% appearing once. Findings of the study overall: Dominant in the ex vivo response were TCR beta clonotypes restricted by HLA-C and specific for CMV.

This receptor was obtained from a human donor in good health (CMV status not recorded). Some clones in this sample may be carry-over from other donors' samples. Sequenced material: cultured PBMCs, taken from culture after CMV antigen stimulation.

CDR3 nucleotides: TGTGCCAGCAGCTTAGCGGACACATCCCTAGGACTAGCGGGACGCTACAATGAGCAGTTCTTC. Translating it yields CASSLADTSLGLAGRYNEQFF. This rearrangement joins TRBV7-2 to TRBJ2-1; TRBD2 matches at 12 bases. The CDR3 length is 21 residues. The V segment lost 0 bases and the J segment 3 bases; nucleotides outside the gene matches: 15. Germline assignment: CDR1 SGHTA and CDR2 FQGNSA.